This entry lists 21 T cell receptor beta chains sequenced from one sample in a study of T cell responses to AZD1222 COVID-19 vaccine. Method: immunoSEQ multiplex PCR; TCRdb's copy keeps in-frame clones and lacks some. The data show approximately 140,000 clones, approximately 88% seen once. This material consisted of peripheral blood, taken on day 0 of AZD1222 vaccination. The origin of the receptors is an adult in good health.

The chain combines TRBV6-6 with TRBJ2-7, with 7 positions matching TRBD2. V was pared by 0 bases and J by 3 bases, with 5 bases of the junction left unmatched. Per the germline V gene, CDR1 is MNHNY and CDR2 is SVGAGI (reference sequence). The CDR3 extends over 15 amino acids. This CDR3 reads CASSYSDGEGYEQYF. The CDR3 nucleotides read TGTGCCAGCAGTTACTCCGACGGGGAGGGCTACGAGCAGTACTTC.

This clone was found many times. The chain combines TRBV19 with TRBJ1-5; weak D call: TRBD1 (5 bases). The length of the CDR3 is 14 residues. Germline V gives CDR1 LNHDA, CDR2 SQIVND (reference sequence). Trimming took 1 base from V and 7 from J, leaving 11 bases between them. CDR3 sequence (DNA): TGTGCCAGTAGTATAGTAGAGGGGCGGCAGCCCCAGCATTTT. Translation gives CASSIVEGRQPQHF.

This clone occurred once. The chain uses TRBV7-9 and TRBJ1-5, with unresolved D. The CDR3 spans 16 residues. The V gene's germline CDR1 is SEHNR and CDR2 FQNEAQ (reference sequence). Trimming removed 6 bases at V and 2 bases at J, with 17 bases between. This CDR3 is CASSSTVGLGNQPQHF. Here the CDR3 DNA reads TGTGCCAGCAGTTCTACCGTAGGTCTTGGCAATCAGCCCCAGCATTTT.

In its sample, this clone was seen once. The V and J genes are TRBV19 and TRBJ1-2, with TRBD1 matching over 7 bases. Germline loops: CDR1 LNHDA, CDR2 SQIVND (reference sequence). V lost 3 bases and J lost 5; bases outside the gene matches: 6. The CDR3 totals 14 residues. The CDR3, as DNA: TGTGCCAGTAGTATCCGGGACAGAGGGTATGGCTACACCTTC. Its translation: CASSIRDRGYGYTF.

The chain employs TRBV7-9 and TRBJ1-1; D not certain. V was clipped by 1 base and J by 1 base, with 10 bases between them. CDR1 and CDR2 (germline): SEHNR, FQNEAQ (reference sequence). The length of the CDR3 is 15 residues. CDR3 in amino acids: CASSLGPGGNTEAFF. DNA of the CDR3: TGTGCCAGCAGCTTAGGTCCGGGTGGGAACACTGAAGCTTTCTTT. The variable domain in full, with the rest retrieved from reference TRBV7-9 and TRBJ1-1, is DTGVSQNPRHKITKRGQNVTFRCDPISEHNRLYWYRQTLGQGPEFLTYFQNEAQLEKSRLLSDRFSAERPKGSFSTLEIQRTEQGDSAMYLCASSLGPGGNTEAFFGQGTRLTVV.

The chain recombines TRBV29-1 with TRBJ1-5; 9 bases fit TRBD1. This CDR3 is 13 amino acids long. J lost 4 bases, V lost 7 bases, and 5 bases had no gene match. Per the germline V gene, CDR1 is SQVTM and CDR2 is ANQGSEA. CDR3 in DNA: TGCAGCGCTATAGGGACAGGGAATCAGCCCCAGCATTTT. As protein: CSAIGTGNQPQHF.

V and J are TRBV6-5 and TRBJ1-4; D is possibly TRBD1 (5 bases). The CDR3 sequence is 15 residues long. The germline CDR1 and CDR2 sequences are MNHEY and SVGAGI. The V and J ends lost 7 bases and 3 bases respectively, with 15 bases between them. CDR3 residues: CASTLSGRANEKLFF. The CDR3 DNA sequence: TGTGCCAGCACATTATCAGGGAGGGCTAATGAAAAACTGTTTTTT.

This chain links TRBV9 with TRBJ2-1, with D perhaps TRBD1 (6 bases). The CDR3 length is 15 residues. CDR1 is SGDLS, CDR2 YYNGEE, per germline. V gave up 4 bases and J gave up 2 bases, with 13 bases separating them. The CDR3, as DNA: TGTGCCAGCAGCCCCACCGGGACAACCTACAATGAGCAGTTCTTC. It encodes CASSPTGTTYNEQFF.

The J gene is TRBJ1-5, the V gene TRBV5-1; 8 bases agree with TRBD1. Germline V gives CDR1 SGHRS, CDR2 YFSETQ. This CDR3 has 14 residues. V shed 4 bases, J shed 6 bases, and the junction held 6 bases outside the gene matches. The CDR3 DNA follows: TGCGCCAGCAGCCTAGGGACAGGTGGTCAGCCCCAGCATTTT. Encoded protein: CASSLGTGGQPQHF.

Only one count was recorded for this clone. This chain joins TRBV27 and TRBJ2-7, with a tentative D call TRBD1 (6 bases). There are 16 residues in the CDR3. Trimming cost V 5 bases and J 0 bases, with 17 bases left between them. CDR1 is MNHEY, CDR2 SMNVEV, per germline (reference sequence). In DNA form, the CDR3 reads TGTGCCAGCAGTCAAAACAGGGTGTCTTCCTCCTACGAGCAGTACTTC. As protein: CASSQNRVSSSYEQYF.

The J gene is TRBJ1-1, the V gene TRBV5-1; TRBD1 aligns across 9 bases. CDR3 length: 15 residues. Germline V gives CDR1 SGHRS, CDR2 YFSETQ. The trim removed 3 bases at V and 2 bases at J, leaving 5 bases unmatched. The CDR3 sequence is CASSYEQGANTEAFF. The CDR3 DNA reads as TGCGCCAGCAGCTACGAACAGGGGGCTAACACTGAAGCTTTCTTT.

This sequence joins TRBV7-7 and TRBJ2-1; D possibly corresponds to TRBD1 (6 bases). With 2 bases removed from V and 5 bases from J, the gap between germline ends came to 10 bases. Germline assignment: CDR1 SSHAT and CDR2 FNYEAQ (reference sequence). The CDR3 contains 14 residues. The DNA of the CDR3 is TGTGCCAGCAGCTTAAACCCAGGGGACAATGAGCAGTTCTTC. Protein product: CASSLNPGDNEQFF.

The genes are TRBV7-2 and TRBJ2-7, with a possible D match to TRBD1 (6 bases). From germline, CDR1 is SGHTA and CDR2 FQGNSA. V was cut by 5 bases and J by 5 bases, with 10 bases left in between. The CDR3 is 12 amino acids. The CDR3 here is CASSAYRDEQYF. CDR3 DNA sequence: TGTGCCAGCAGCGCCTACAGGGACGAGCAGTACTTC.

This clone has just one count. The J gene is TRBJ1-5, the V gene TRBV2, with a weak D call TRBD1 (5 bases). The CDR3 contains 14 residues. Germline V CDR1 and CDR2: SNHLY, FYNNEI. V lost 3 bases, J lost 2 bases, and 8 bases lay in between. The CDR3 loop reads CASSDREGNQPQHF. The CDR3 bases are TGTGCCAGCAGTGACAGGGAAGGCAATCAGCCCCAGCATTTT.

This chain uses TRBV19 with TRBJ2-3; 14 bases agree with TRBD2. Germline V gene sequence: CDR1 LNHDA, CDR2 SQIVND (reference sequence). The V segment lost 7 bases and the J segment 4 bases; nucleotides outside the gene matches: 7. The CDR3 contains 16 residues. The CDR3 DNA sequence: TGTGCCAGTACCAGGTCGACTAGCGGGAGGGCAGATACGCAGTATTTT. Protein: CASTRSTSGRADTQYF.

The chain has TRBV7-9 and TRBJ1-5, with D uncertain. The CDR3 is 12 residues long. Looked up from germline, CDR1 is SEHNR and CDR2 is FQNEAQ (reference sequence). Trimming pared 1 base from V and 7 bases from J, leaving 5 bases between. CDR3 nucleotide sequence: TGTGCCAGCAGCTTAGGTTGGCAGCCCCAGCATTTT. Translating gives CASSLGWQPQHF.

This chain joins TRBV7-8 and TRBJ2-2, with D tentatively TRBD2 (5 bases). Looked up from germline, CDR1 is SGHVS and CDR2 is FQNEAQ. CDR3 length equals 15 residues. V was clipped by 5 bases and J by 7 bases, with 17 bases between them. The chain's CDR3 is CASSPQWLRVGELFF. The DNA of the CDR3 is TGTGCCAGCAGCCCCCAATGGTTGCGGGTCGGGGAGCTGTTTTTT.

This clone was found once. The chain joins TRBV7-3 to TRBJ2-3, with no clear D. The CDR3 extends over 15 amino acids. The germline V gene encodes CDR1 SGHTA and CDR2 FQGTGA. The V gene lost 1 base and the J gene lost 0 bases, with 8 bases spanning the gap. CDR3 protein: CASSLRGSSTDTQYF. CDR3 DNA: TGTGCCAGCAGCTTAAGAGGTTCTAGCACAGATACGCAGTATTTT.

This clone was recorded only once. This chain links TRBV10-3 with TRBJ1-2; D is possibly TRBD1 (5 bases). The CDR3 covers 11 residues. The ends were cut back, 10 bases at V and 8 bases at J, with 14 bases in the middle. Germline CDR1 reads ENHRY; CDR2 reads SYGVKD. CDR3 loop: CATGDGWGYTF. The CDR3 DNA is TGTGCCACGGGGGACGGCTGGGGCTACACCTTC.

This chain uses TRBV2 with TRBJ2-7, with TRBD2 identical over 10 bases. The CDR3 is made up of 15 amino acids. The junction had 11 bases not matched to a gene; V was cut back by 6 bases and J by 6 bases. The germline V gene encodes CDR1 SNHLY and CDR2 FYNNEI. CDR3 sequence (DNA): TGTGCCAGCAGCGACGGACTAGCGGCGGGGACCGAGCAGTACTTC. Translation: CASSDGLAAGTEQYF.

This clone was counted once. V gene TRBV5-8 combines with J gene TRBJ2-6; D remains unclear. V lost 0 bases to trimming and J lost 0 bases, with 10 bases between them. Germline CDR1 reads SGHTS; CDR2 reads YDEGEE. CDR3 size: 17 residues. The CDR3 region is CASSLVLGSSGANVLTF. CDR3 DNA: TGTGCCAGCAGCTTGGTTTTGGGAAGCTCTGGGGCCAACGTCCTGACTTTC.